This TCR beta chain was documented in a study of blood T cell repertoires in COVID-19. Study at large: Researchers got acute and convalescent COVID-19 samples from the United States, Italy and Spain.

Sequenced by immunoSEQ multiplex PCR; TCRdb stores in-frame clones only, minus some. The sample shows about 180,000 clones, 88% of them seen only once. The ends were cut back, 1 base at V and 2 bases at J, with 12 bases in the middle. The CDR3 runs to 15 residues. The germline V gene encodes CDR1 SGHTA and CDR2 FQGNSA. The sequenced sample consisted of PBMCs or T cells enriched from blood (not recorded which). The receptor's source is a woman under 30 who had recovered from COVID-19. This chain links TRBV7-2 with TRBJ2-7, with D uncertain. In DNA, the CDR3 is TGTGCCAGCAGCTTAGGGGCGAGTGTTGCCTACGAGCAGTACTTC. Translating it yields CASSLGASVAYEQYF.